Sequencing of this T cell receptor (beta chain) was carried out in a study of lymphopenia after photon versus proton radiotherapy. The study's findings and limits: After the lymphocyte nadir, photon-treated repertoires showed oligoclonal expansion, especially of CD8+ Temra cells. Photon-treated patients lost naive T cells and TCR diversity; proton-treated stayed stable. Only patients who died were analyzed for survival; proton advantage is unproven.

Using immunoSEQ multiplex PCR, the repertoire was profiled, and TCRdb retains in-frame clones only, with some absent. Of 150,000 to 200,000 clones listed, roughly nine tenths were seen once; the top ten hold approximately 4.8%. Concerning this clone itself: Its antigen remains unidentified.

The source is a man aged 50-59 years with gastric cancer. The sequencing here drew on peripheral blood, taken from a patient treated with photon-based radiotherapy.

The CDR3 DNA reads as TGCAGCGTTGGGGGACAGGGGAGTGGGGAGACCCAGTACTTC. Its protein is CSVGGQGSGETQYF. The chain couples TRBV29-1 to TRBJ2-5, with TRBD1 matching over 10 bases. The CDR3 totals 14 residues. The V gene end was trimmed by 4 bases and the J gene end by 5 bases; junction bases not matched to a gene: 7. Germline-derived CDR1 and CDR2 are SQVTM and ANQGSEA.